This TCR beta chain comes out of a study of blood T cell repertoires in COVID-19. Study summary: Whether acute or convalescent, the COVID-19 samples came from the United States, Italy and Spain. Nucleic acid was either cDNA or gDNA, and it came from T cells, B-cell-depleted T cells, or PBMCs.

The CDR3 covers 15 residues. V lost 3 bases and J lost 4, with 12 bases in between. Germline V gene data show CDR1 as SGHTA and CDR2 as FQGNSA. Original data processing: Amplification with reference gene primers provided the estimates of nucleated cell counts. Sequencing used immunoSEQ multiplex PCR; TCRdb keeps in-frame clones, though not all of them. That table gives V, J and clone size, and the DNA gave D and trimming. The sample holds some 220,000 clones, around 86% seen once. Seattle patient enrollment occurred during active infection, with longitudinal follow-up thereafter. This receptor was taken from a woman in her 70s with COVID-19, enrolled during active disease. The gene calls are TRBV7-2 and TRBJ2-2; D is unclear. The sample comprised peripheral blood. DNA for the CDR3: TGTGCCAGCAGCTTCACAGTTCTCAGCACCGGGGAGCTGTTTTTT. This encodes CASSFTVLSTGELFF.